Each of the 18 T cell receptor beta chains below was sequenced from the same sample in a study of T-cell reconstitution after alpha-beta-depleted transplantation in children. This sample's TCRbeta library carried unique molecular identifier barcodes. TCRdb reanalysed the PCR reads using MiXCR and keeps one entry per CDR3 protein. The repertoire holds around 800,000 distinct CDR3 sequences, 15% to 20% seen once, with 5% in the top ten. Specimen: PBMCs, mostly from graft donor cells, collected 360 days after TCRalphabeta/CD19-depleted stem cell transplant. The receptors derive from a male patient between 5 and 17 years old who had a stem cell transplant for acute lymphoblastic leukemia, so the T cells may come from the graft donor.

The chain joins TRBV7-6 to TRBJ2-2, with 13 bases matching TRBD2. Trimming cost V 7 bases and J 0 bases; bases outside gene matches: 5. The germline gives CDR1 SGHVS, CDR2 FNYEAQ. The CDR3 has 17 amino acids. Here the CDR3 reads CASTTTSGRANTGELFF. The CDR3 coding sequence is TGTGCCAGCACCACAACTAGCGGGAGGGCGAACACCGGGGAGCTGTTTTTT.

This chain connects TRBV7-6 to TRBJ2-3; D unresolved. V was cut by 5 bases and J by 4 bases, with 10 bases left in between. Germline V CDR1 and CDR2: SGHVS, FNYEAQ. The CDR3 runs 13 residues. The CDR3 DNA is TGTGCCAGCAGCGGACGAAAGGCAGATACGCAGTATTTT. It specifies CASSGRKADTQYF. The full variable domain, completed using reference TRBV7-6 and TRBJ2-3, is GAGVSQSPRYKVTKRGQDVALRCDPISGHVSLYWYRQALGQGPEFLTYFNYEAQQDKSGLPNDRFSAERPEGSISTLTIQRTEQRDSAMYRCASSGRKADTQYFGPGTRLTVL.

V usage is TRBV2 and J usage is TRBJ2-7, with D perhaps TRBD2 (5 bases). The ends were cut back, 3 bases at V and 4 bases at J, with 22 bases in the middle. Germline lookup yields CDR1 SNHLY and CDR2 FYNNEI. This CDR3 has 17 amino acids. The CDR3 DNA follows: TGTGCCAGCAGTGATGCCTCTAGCCCTAAATTACTTTACGAGCAGTACTTC. Its translation: CASSDASSPKLLYEQYF.

V is TRBV15 and J is TRBJ2-7; D is unclear. The CDR3 covers 14 residues. V was clipped by 1 base and J by 2 bases, with 9 bases between them. Germline V CDR1 and CDR2: LNHNV, YYDKDF (reference sequence). DNA of the CDR3: TGTGCCACCAGCAGAGGCCAGACCCCCTACGAGCAGTACTTC. It translates to CATSRGQTPYEQYF. Supplemented by reference TRBV15 and TRBJ2-7, the full variable domain reads DAMVIQNPRYQVTQFGKPVTLSCSQTLNHNVMYWYQQKSSQAPKLLFHYYDKDFNNEADTPDNFQSRRPNTSFCFLDIRSPGLGDTAMYLCATSRGQTPYEQYFGPGTRLTVT.

This CDR3 is CASSFPQLAGGSTGELFF. The CDR3 nucleotides read TGTGCCAGCAGCTTTCCCCAGCTGGCAGGGGGTTCCACCGGGGAGCTGTTTTTT. This rearrangement joins TRBV7-3 to TRBJ2-2; 7 bases line up with TRBD1. J lost 4 bases, V lost 3 bases, and 14 bases had no gene match. Germline CDR1 SGHTA, CDR2 FQGTGA. This CDR3 comprises 18 residues.

J is TRBJ1-2 and V is TRBV7-2; the D is unclear. The CDR3 runs to 16 residues. V was cut by 9 bases and J by 4 bases, with 24 bases left in between. Germline V gene data show CDR1 as SGHTA and CDR2 as FQGNSA. CDR3 sequence reads: CASSKPTGSPLYGYTF. The CDR3 DNA reads as TGTGCCAGTAGTAAACCCACGGGGTCCCCTCTCTATGGCTACACCTTC. Full variable domain (remainder filled in from reference TRBV7-2 and TRBJ1-2): GAGVSQSPSNKVTEKGKDVELRCDPISGHTALYWYRQSLGQGLEFLIYFQGNSAPDKSGLPSDRFSAERTGGSVSTLTIQRTQQEDSAVYLCASSKPTGSPLYGYTFGSGTRLTVV.

V gene TRBV12-3 or TRBV12-4 combines with J gene TRBJ1-5; D unclear. Trimming took off 6 bases at V and 4 bases at J, with 16 bases between the two ends. This CDR3 comprises 15 residues. CDR3 sequence (DNA): TGTGCCAGCAGCTCCTATTTGCAGAAAAATCAGCCCCAGCATTTT. It translates to CASSSYLQKNQPQHF.

This sequence joins TRBV29-1 and TRBJ2-2, with D tentatively TRBD1 or TRBD2 (5 bases each). Trimming left V 4 bases short and J 1 base short, with 10 bases between. This CDR3 contains 14 residues. CDR1 and CDR2 from the germline V gene are SQVTM and ANQGSEA. CDR3 DNA sequence: TGCAGCGTTGGACGAGGGGTGAACACCGGGGAGCTGTTTTTT. It is translated as CSVGRGVNTGELFF.

This clonotype was detected many times. V usage is TRBV7-8 and J usage is TRBJ1-1; the D gene is possibly TRBD1 (6 bases). V gave up 5 bases and J gave up 4 bases, with 26 bases separating them. This CDR3 spans 18 amino acids. Germline CDR1 and CDR2: SGHVS and FQNEAQ. The CDR3 loop is CASSLWGPRPRGGTEAFF. DNA for the CDR3: TGTGCCAGCAGCCTGTGGGGGCCTAGACCCCGCGGTGGCACTGAAGCTTTCTTT.

The gene calls are TRBV27 and TRBJ2-1; weak D call: TRBD2 (5 bases). The germline V and J ends were trimmed by 8 bases and 6 bases, with 20 bases remaining between them. This CDR3 spans 15 amino acids. Per the germline V gene, CDR1 is MNHEY and CDR2 is SMNVEV (reference sequence). CDR3 loop: CASRPNRLGGNEQFF. The CDR3 bases are TGTGCCAGCCGGCCTAATAGACTCGGAGGCAATGAGCAGTTCTTC.

This clonotype has only a few counts. The rearrangement links TRBV5-1 to TRBJ2-3, with a weak D call TRBD1 (6 bases). CDR1 and CDR2 (germline): SGHRS, YFSETQ. Trimming cost V 0 bases and J 4 bases, with 15 bases left between them. The CDR3 consists of 16 residues. The CDR3 DNA sequence: TGCGCCAGCAGCTTGGCCGGACAGTTTAGGTCAGATACGCAGTATTTT. This encodes CASSLAGQFRSDTQYF.

In its sample, this clonotype was seen a few times. This chain uses TRBV29-1 with TRBJ2-7; D ambiguous. In germline, CDR1 is SQVTM, CDR2 ANQGSEA. V was trimmed by 0 bases and J by 3 bases, leaving 9 bases between them. This CDR3 contains 13 residues. The CDR3 is CSVEDGPNYEQYF. CDR3 coding DNA: TGCAGCGTTGAAGACGGCCCTAACTACGAGCAGTACTTC.

This clonotype was picked up many times. The V and J genes are TRBV6-5 and TRBJ1-2; TRBD1 is a possible D gene (5 bases). The CDR3 loop spans 15 amino acids. Deletions cut 4 bases from V and 1 base from J, with 13 bases between. Germline V CDR1 and CDR2: MNHEY, SVGAGI. The CDR3 here is CASSSTRQFNYGYTF. The CDR3 DNA sequence: TGTGCCAGCAGTTCGACGCGACAGTTTAACTATGGCTACACCTTC.

V is TRBV20-1 and J is TRBJ2-1; D perhaps matches TRBD2 (7 bases). CDR3 size: 14 residues. Trimming removed 6 bases at V and 4 bases at J, with 16 bases between. Germline-derived CDR1 and CDR2 are DFQATT and SNEGSKA (reference sequence). The CDR3 region is CSAPLGGAYNEQFF. The CDR3 region has the DNA TGCAGTGCGCCACTAGGGGGGGCTTACAATGAGCAGTTCTTC.

The chain joins TRBV12-3 or TRBV12-4 to TRBJ1-2; D unresolved. V was clipped by 1 base and J by 8 bases, with 14 bases between them. The CDR3 is 14 residues long. The CDR3 nucleotides are TGTGCCAGCAGTTTAGGGGTACCCTCGGCGGGCTACACCTTC. As protein: CASSLGVPSAGYTF.

About this clonotype: Since the CDR3 does not end with the conserved phenylalanine or tryptophan, this likely comes from a read error. This chain uses TRBV6-5 with TRBJ2-7, with 7 bases that match TRBD2. The CDR3 length is 15 residues. Unmatched junction bases numbered 4, after V lost 2 bases and J lost 0 bases. Germline V gives CDR1 MNHEY, CDR2 SVGAGI. The CDR3 protein is CASSYRTSVSYEQYC. CDR3 in DNA: TGTGCCAGCAGTTACCGTACTAGCGTCTCCTACGAGCAGTACTGC.

In this sample, this clonotype turned up once. The chain couples TRBV2 to TRBJ1-5; tentative D call: TRBD1 (5 bases). Between the trimmed V and J ends, which lost 0 bases and 6 bases, there was a span of 12 bases. This CDR3 region has 15 residues. Germline V gene sequence: CDR1 SNHLY, CDR2 FYNNEI. The chain's CDR3 is CASSEARGRGQPQHF. CDR3 in DNA: TGTGCCAGCAGTGAAGCGAGGGGACGGGGTCAGCCCCAGCATTTT.

This clonotype turned up a few times. The V and J genes are TRBV20-1 and TRBJ2-1, with 11 bases matching TRBD2. Trimming cost V 2 bases and J 2 bases; bases outside gene matches: 8. The CDR3 has 17 amino acids. Germline V gene data show CDR1 as DFQATT and CDR2 as SNEGSKA (reference sequence). CDR3 amino acids: CSARILRLAGTYNEQFF. In DNA form, the CDR3 reads TGCAGTGCTAGAATTCTGAGACTAGCGGGAACCTACAATGAGCAGTTCTTC.